Listed below are T cell receptor beta chains from one sample, sequenced in a study of cytomegalovirus exposure and HLA in healthy donors. The data were produced by immunoSEQ multiplex PCR, yet TCRdb's version contains in-frame clones alone and is incomplete. The data show 90,000 to 120,000 clones, under 80% seen once. The specimen was PBMCs. The receptors shown here come from a woman aged 40 to 49 in good health and CMV-seropositive. Each CDR3 is given with its conserved first and last residue. Each record gives: clone size, J gene, V gene, D gene, CDR3 protein, CDR3 DNA. The D gene is left open where the match is weak. Size is stated for part of the rows, as once, few or many counts, or as a class when the clone is expanded.

clone size: NA; J gene: TRBJ1-5; V gene: TRBV6-1; D gene: NA; CDR3 protein: CASSAGPTGYQPQHF; CDR3 DNA: TGTGCCAGCAGCGCGGGCCCCACGGGCTATCAGCCCCAGCATTTT
clone size: NA; J gene: TRBJ2-7; V gene: TRBV5-1; D gene: NA; CDR3 protein: CASSLIGASYEQYF; CDR3 DNA: TGCGCCAGCAGCTTGATCGGTGCCTCCTACGAGCAGTACTTC
clone size: NA; J gene: TRBJ1-4; V gene: TRBV25-1; D gene: NA; CDR3 protein: CASSELGAVGNEKLFF; CDR3 DNA: TGTGCCAGCAGTGAACTGGGGGCAGTGGGTAATGAAAAACTGTTTTTT
clone size: NA; J gene: TRBJ2-5; V gene: TRBV5-1; D gene: TRBD1; CDR3 protein: CASSGGTGGYQETQYF; CDR3 DNA: TGCGCCAGCAGCGGAGGTACAGGGGGCTACCAAGAGACCCAGTACTTC
clone size: NA; J gene: TRBJ1-2; V gene: TRBV29-1; D gene: NA; CDR3 protein: CSVESQPWAVSTF; CDR3 DNA: TGCAGCGTTGAATCACAGCCTTGGGCAGTAAGCACCTTC
clone size: NA; J gene: TRBJ2-1; V gene: TRBV5-1; D gene: NA; CDR3 protein: CASSLDGGTYNEQFF; CDR3 DNA: TGCGCCAGCAGCTTGGACGGGGGAACATACAATGAGCAGTTCTTC
clone size: once; J gene: TRBJ2-1; V gene: TRBV2; D gene: TRBD1; CDR3 protein: CASSDLGTGGNEQFF; CDR3 DNA: TGTGCCAGCTCGGATCTAGGTACAGGGGGTAACGAGCAGTTCTTC
clone size: few; J gene: TRBJ1-1; V gene: TRBV14; D gene: TRBD1; CDR3 protein: CASSQVTGARAEAFF; CDR3 DNA: TGTGCCAGCAGCCAAGTTACAGGGGCTCGGGCTGAAGCTTTCTTT
clone size: NA; J gene: TRBJ2-5; V gene: TRBV4-1; D gene: NA; CDR3 protein: CASSQVDGGWGETQYF; CDR3 DNA: TGCGCCAGCAGCCAAGTGGACGGGGGATGGGGAGAGACCCAGTACTTC
clone size: few; J gene: TRBJ2-4; V gene: TRBV5-5; D gene: TRBD1; CDR3 protein: CASSFMDREFF; CDR3 DNA: TGTGCCAGCAGCTTTATGGACAGGGAGTTCTTC
clone size: NA; J gene: TRBJ2-5; V gene: TRBV12-5; D gene: TRBD2; CDR3 protein: CASGLAGGTQETQYF; CDR3 DNA: TGTGCTAGTGGTCTAGCGGGGGGGACCCAAGAGACCCAGTACTTC
clone size: NA; J gene: TRBJ1-5; V gene: TRBV18; D gene: NA; CDR3 protein: CASSPDGSDPPQHF; CDR3 DNA: TGTGCCAGCTCACCTGATGGCTCTGATCCACCCCAGCATTTT
clone size: NA; J gene: TRBJ2-1; V gene: TRBV29-1; D gene: TRBD1; CDR3 protein: CSVGTGPSSYNEQFF; CDR3 DNA: TGCAGCGTTGGGACAGGCCCTAGCTCCTACAATGAGCAGTTCTTC
clone size: NA; J gene: TRBJ1-4; V gene: TRBV30; D gene: TRBD1; CDR3 protein: CAWSVPGGSTNEKLFF; CDR3 DNA: TGTGCCTGGAGTGTTCCAGGGGGTTCAACTAATGAAAAACTGTTTTTT
clone size: NA; J gene: TRBJ1-1; V gene: TRBV7-9; D gene: TRBD1; CDR3 protein: CASSDRPGQMNTEAFF; CDR3 DNA: TGTGCCAGCAGCGATAGGCCGGGACAGATGAACACTGAAGCTTTCTTT